Here is one T cell receptor (beta chain) with its context. Its antigen is currently unknown. The entry originates in a study of blood T cells in healthy people across ages. Study-wide results and caveats: Both naive CD4+ cell counts and diversity were greater in long-lived donors than in aged donors. Strongly correlated with naive T cell percentage was TCR beta diversity.

It was with a sample-barcoded 5' primer and a J-beta primer mix that a second PCR of roughly 6 to 12 cycles was run. TCRdb re-analysed the 5' RACE reads in MiXCR, keeping a single row per CDR3 protein. Of 1,300,000 or so distinct CDR3 sequences in the sample, roughly 59% were seen once. Peripheral blood samples of 7.5 to 10 milliliters were drawn from each donor. This CDR3 contains 15 residues. V shed 4 bases, J shed 7 bases, and the junction held 12 bases outside the gene matches. Sequences were obtained from blood. The receptor was derived from a man aged 18 to 30 in good health. The chain links TRBV12-3 or TRBV12-4 to TRBJ1-2; 7 bases fit TRBD1. The CDR3 DNA reads TGTGCCAGCAGTTCCCCGGGGCAGGGGGGCTCTGGCTACACCTTC. Translated: CASSSPGQGGSGYTF.